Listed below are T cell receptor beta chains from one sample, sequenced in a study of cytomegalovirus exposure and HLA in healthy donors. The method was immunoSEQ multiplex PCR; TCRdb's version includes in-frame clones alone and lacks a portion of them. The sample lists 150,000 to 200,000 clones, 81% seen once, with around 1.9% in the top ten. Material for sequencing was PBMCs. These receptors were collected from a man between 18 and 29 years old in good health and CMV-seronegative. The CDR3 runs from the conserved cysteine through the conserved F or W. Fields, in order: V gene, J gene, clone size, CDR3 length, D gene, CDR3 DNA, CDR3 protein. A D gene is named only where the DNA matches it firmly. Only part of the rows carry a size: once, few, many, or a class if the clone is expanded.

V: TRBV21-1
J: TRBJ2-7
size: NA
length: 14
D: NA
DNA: TGTGCCAGCAGCAAAGGCGGGAATTCCTACGAGCAGTACTTC
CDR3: CASSKGGNSYEQYF

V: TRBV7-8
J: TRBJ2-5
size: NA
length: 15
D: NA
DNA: TGTGCCAGCAGCTTAGATGGACAAACACAAGAGACCCAGTACTTC
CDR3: CASSLDGQTQETQYF

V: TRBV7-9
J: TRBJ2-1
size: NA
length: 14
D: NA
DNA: TGTGCCAGCAGCTTTTCAGCGGCTAACAATGAGCAGTTCTTC
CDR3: CASSFSAANNEQFF

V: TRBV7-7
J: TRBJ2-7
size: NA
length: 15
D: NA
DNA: TGTGCTAGCAGCCCGGGGGTTAGTGAGACCTACGAGCAGTACTTC
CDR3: CASSPGVSETYEQYF

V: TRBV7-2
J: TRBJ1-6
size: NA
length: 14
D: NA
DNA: TGTGCCAGCAGTTGGAGATCAGGGAATTCACCCCTCCACTTT
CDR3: CASSWRSGNSPLHF

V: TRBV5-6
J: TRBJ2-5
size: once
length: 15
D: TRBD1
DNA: TGTGCCAGCAGCACAGCCGGGACAGGGAAAGAGACCCAGTACTTC
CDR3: CASSTAGTGKETQYF

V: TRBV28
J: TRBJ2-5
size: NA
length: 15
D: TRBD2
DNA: TGTGCCAGCAGACCATTAGCGGGAGCCTGGGAGACCCAGTACTTC
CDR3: CASRPLAGAWETQYF

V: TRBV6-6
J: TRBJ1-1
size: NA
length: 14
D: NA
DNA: TGTGCCAGCAGTTTGACACCCCAGGACACTGAAGCTTTCTTT
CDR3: CASSLTPQDTEAFF

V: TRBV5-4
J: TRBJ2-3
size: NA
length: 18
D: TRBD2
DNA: TGTGCCAGCAGCTTGGCCAGGGCTAGCGGGATTGGGACAGATACGCAGTATTTT
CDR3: CASSLARASGIGTDTQYF

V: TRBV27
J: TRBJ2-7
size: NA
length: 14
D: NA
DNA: TGTGCCAGCAGTTTATATACAGATTCCTACGAGCAGTACTTC
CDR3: CASSLYTDSYEQYF

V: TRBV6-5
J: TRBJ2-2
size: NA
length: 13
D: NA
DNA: TGTGCCAGCAGTTACGATTCAGGCGGGGAGCTGTTTTTT
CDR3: CASSYDSGGELFF

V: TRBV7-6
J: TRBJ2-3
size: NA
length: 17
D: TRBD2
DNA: TGTGCCAGCAGCCTAAAGACTAGCGGGGAATCCACAGATACGCAGTATTTT
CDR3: CASSLKTSGESTDTQYF

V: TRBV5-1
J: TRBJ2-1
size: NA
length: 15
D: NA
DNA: TGCGCCAGCAGCTTCAGGCAGAGCTCCTACAATGAGCAGTTCTTC
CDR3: CASSFRQSSYNEQFF

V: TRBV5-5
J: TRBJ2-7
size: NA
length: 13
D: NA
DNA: TGTGCCAGCAGGGGGGAGGTGTCCTACGAGCAGTACTTC
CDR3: CASRGEVSYEQYF

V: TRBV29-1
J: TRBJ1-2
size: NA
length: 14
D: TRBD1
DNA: TGCAGTTTCTCCGCCGGGACAGGGACGTATGGCTACACCTTC
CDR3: CSFSAGTGTYGYTF

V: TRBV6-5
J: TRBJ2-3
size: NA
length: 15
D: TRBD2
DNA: TGTGCCAGCAGTTACTTTGCGGGGGGGCAAGATACGCAGTATTTT
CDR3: CASSYFAGGQDTQYF

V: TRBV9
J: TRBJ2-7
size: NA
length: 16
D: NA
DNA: TGTGCCAGCAGCGTAGCCCCAGGAGGAAAAGCCTACGAGCAGTACTTC
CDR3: CASSVAPGGKAYEQYF

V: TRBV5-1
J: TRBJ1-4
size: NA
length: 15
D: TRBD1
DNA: TGCGCCAGCAGACGGGGACAGATGGGGAATGAAAAACTGTTTTTT
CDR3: CASRRGQMGNEKLFF

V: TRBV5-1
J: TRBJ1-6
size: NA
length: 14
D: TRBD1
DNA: TGCGCCAGCAGCTCAGGACAGGTGAATTCACCCCTCCACTTT
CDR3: CASSSGQVNSPLHF

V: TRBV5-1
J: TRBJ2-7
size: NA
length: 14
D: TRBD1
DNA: TGCGCCAGCAGCTTGGACAGGGGGCCCTACGAGCAGTACTTC
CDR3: CASSLDRGPYEQYF

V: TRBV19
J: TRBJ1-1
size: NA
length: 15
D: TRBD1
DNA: TGTGCCAGTAGTAAAAACGGACAGGATGACACTGAAGCTTTCTTT
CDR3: CASSKNGQDDTEAFF

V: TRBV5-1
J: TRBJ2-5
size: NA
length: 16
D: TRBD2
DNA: TGCGCCAGCAGCTTGACTAGCGGGGGGGCCGGGGAGACCCAGTACTTC
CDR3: CASSLTSGGAGETQYF

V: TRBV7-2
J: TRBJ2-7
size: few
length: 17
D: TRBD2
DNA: TGTGCCAGCAGCTTAGGGCTAGCGGGTGCCAGCTCCTACGAGCAGTACTTC
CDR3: CASSLGLAGASSYEQYF

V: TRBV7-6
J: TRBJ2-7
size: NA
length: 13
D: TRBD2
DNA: TGTGCCAGCAGCTCGCTAGCGGGGTACGAGCAGTACTTC
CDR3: CASSSLAGYEQYF

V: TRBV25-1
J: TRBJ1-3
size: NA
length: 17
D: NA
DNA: TGTGCCAGCAGTGAATTCATGACAGGATCCTCTGGAAACACCATATATTTT
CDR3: CASSEFMTGSSGNTIYF

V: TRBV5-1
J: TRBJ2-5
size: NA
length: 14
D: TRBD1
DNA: TGCGCCAGCAGCGCCGCCGGGACAGAAGAGACCCAGTACTTC
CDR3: CASSAAGTEETQYF

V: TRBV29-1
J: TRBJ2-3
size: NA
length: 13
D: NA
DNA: TGCAGCGTTGGCGGCAGGGCCAGAGATACGCAGTATTTT
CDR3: CSVGGRARDTQYF

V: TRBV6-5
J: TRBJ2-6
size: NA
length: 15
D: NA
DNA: TGTGCCAGCAGTTACACGGACTCCGGGGCCAACGTCCTGACTTTC
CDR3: CASSYTDSGANVLTF

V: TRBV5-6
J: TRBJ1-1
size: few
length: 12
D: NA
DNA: TGTGCCAGCAGCTCCGGGACAAGAGAAGCTTTCTTT
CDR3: CASSSGTREAFF

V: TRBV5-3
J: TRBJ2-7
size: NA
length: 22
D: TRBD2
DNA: TGTGCCAGAAGTTTCGTGTGCCGGCACCGTGGGGGACTGGGACTATTACCCTACGAGCAGTACTTC
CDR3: CARSFVCRHRGGLGLLPYEQYF

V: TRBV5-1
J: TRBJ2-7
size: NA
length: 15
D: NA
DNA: TGCGCCAGCAGCGCCAGACGGGGGATCTCCTACGAGCAGTACTTC
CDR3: CASSARRGISYEQYF

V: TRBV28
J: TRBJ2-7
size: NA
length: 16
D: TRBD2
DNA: TGTGCCAGCAGTTTAGTTAGCGGGGTAGACCCCTACGAGCAGTACTTC
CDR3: CASSLVSGVDPYEQYF

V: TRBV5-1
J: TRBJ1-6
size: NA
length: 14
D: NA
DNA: TGCGCCAGCAGCCCAGGGGAAGGAAATTCACCCCTCCACTTT
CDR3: CASSPGEGNSPLHF

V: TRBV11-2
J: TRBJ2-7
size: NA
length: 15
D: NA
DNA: TGTGCCAGCAGCTTACCGGGACTTAAGTCCTACGAGCAGTACTTC
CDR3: CASSLPGLKSYEQYF

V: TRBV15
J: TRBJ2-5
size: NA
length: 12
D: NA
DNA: TGTGCCACCAGCAGCCCGTTTCTGGAGCAGTACTTC
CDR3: CATSSPFLEQYF

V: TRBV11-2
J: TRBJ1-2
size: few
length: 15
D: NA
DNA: TGTGCCAGCGGACTAGAGCCCAACCCTAACTATGGCTACACCTTC
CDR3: CASGLEPNPNYGYTF

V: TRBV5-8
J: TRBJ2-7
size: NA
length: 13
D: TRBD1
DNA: TGTGCCAGCAGCCCGGACAGGGCCTACGAGCAGTACTTC
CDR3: CASSPDRAYEQYF

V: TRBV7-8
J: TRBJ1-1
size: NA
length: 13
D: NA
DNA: TGTGCCAGCAGCTTCCCAGGGGTCTCTGAAGCTTTCTTT
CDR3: CASSFPGVSEAFF

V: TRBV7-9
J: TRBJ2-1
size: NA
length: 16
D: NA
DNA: TGTTCCAGCAGCTTAGTGGCAGAGGGCTTATACAATGAGCAGTTCTTC
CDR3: CSSSLVAEGLYNEQFF

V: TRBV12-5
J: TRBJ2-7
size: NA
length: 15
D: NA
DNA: TGTGCTAGTGGTTTGGAGGGACACAGCTCCTACGAGCAGTACTTC
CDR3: CASGLEGHSSYEQYF

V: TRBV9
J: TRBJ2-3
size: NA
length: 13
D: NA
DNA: TGTGCCAGCAGCCCCTCTAGTGCTGATACGCAGTATTTT
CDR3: CASSPSSADTQYF

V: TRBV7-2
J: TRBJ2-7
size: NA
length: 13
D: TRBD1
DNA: TGTGCCAGCAACTACAGGGGGCGCGACGAGCAGTACTTC
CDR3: CASNYRGRDEQYF

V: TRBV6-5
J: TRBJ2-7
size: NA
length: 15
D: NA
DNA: TGTGCCAGCAGTTACTCGAAACAGGGTCCCTACGAGCAGTACTTC
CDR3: CASSYSKQGPYEQYF

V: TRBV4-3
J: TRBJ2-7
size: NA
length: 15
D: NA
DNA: TGCGCCAGCAGCCCAGATAGGGCGGGAACCTACGAGCAGTACTTC
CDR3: CASSPDRAGTYEQYF

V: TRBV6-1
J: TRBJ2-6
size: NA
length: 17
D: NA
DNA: TGTGCCAGCAGTGAAGCGGGAGGGGGTTCTGGGGCCAACGTCCTGACTTTC
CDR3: CASSEAGGGSGANVLTF

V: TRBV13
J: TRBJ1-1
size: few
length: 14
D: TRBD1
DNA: TGTGCCAGCAGCTTGAACAGGGGGGGCACTGAAGCTTTCTTT
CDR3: CASSLNRGGTEAFF

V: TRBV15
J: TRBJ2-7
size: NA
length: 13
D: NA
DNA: TGTGCCACCAGCAGAGAAGTACTCTACGAGCAGTACTTC
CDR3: CATSREVLYEQYF

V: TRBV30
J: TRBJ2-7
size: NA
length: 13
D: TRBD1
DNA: TGTGCCTGGAGTGTACAGGGGGCCTACGAGCAGTACTTC
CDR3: CAWSVQGAYEQYF

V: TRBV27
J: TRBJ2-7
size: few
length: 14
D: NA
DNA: TGTGCCAGCAGTTTTGGGACCGGGGGTGGAGAGCAGTACTTC
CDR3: CASSFGTGGGEQYF

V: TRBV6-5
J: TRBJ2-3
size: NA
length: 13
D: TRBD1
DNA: TGTGCCAGCAGGCGACAGGGGGCAGATACGCAGTATTTT
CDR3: CASRRQGADTQYF

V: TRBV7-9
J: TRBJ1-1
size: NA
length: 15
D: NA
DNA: TGTGCCAGCAGCTTAGCGGAGGCAGCGAACACTGAAGCTTTCTTT
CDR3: CASSLAEAANTEAFF

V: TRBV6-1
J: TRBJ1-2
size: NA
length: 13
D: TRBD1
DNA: TGTGCCAGCAGCCGTGACAGGGCGCATGGCTACACCTTC
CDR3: CASSRDRAHGYTF

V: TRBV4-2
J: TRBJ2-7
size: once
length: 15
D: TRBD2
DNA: TGTGCCAGCAGCCAATGGACTAGCGGGGCCTACGAGCAGTACTTC
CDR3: CASSQWTSGAYEQYF